The 13 T cell receptor beta chains below were found in one sample sequenced in a study of shared clonotypes between healthy human individuals. The repertoire was sequenced with immunoSEQ multiplex PCR; TCRdb's copy has only in-frame clones and lacks some. The sample holds over 2 million clones; just under 95% are singletons and the top ten take roughly 0.34%. Source material: naive CD4+ T cells from PBMCs. The sample's subset: CD45RA+ positively selected. These TCRs come from a man aged 18 to 30 in good health. Some clones in this sample may be carry-over from other donors' samples.

The chain uses TRBV11-2 and TRBJ2-7; no firm D call. This CDR3 comprises 13 residues. V was shortened by 3 bases and J by 2 bases, with 8 bases between the two germline ends. The germline gives CDR1 SGHAT, CDR2 FQNNGV. CDR3 sequence (DNA): TGTGCCAGCAGCTTGGATGAGGCCTACGAGCAGTACTTC. It is translated as CASSLDEAYEQYF.

The chain combines TRBV5-1 with TRBJ1-3, with D perhaps TRBD1 (6 bases). CDR3 length: 17 amino acids. Germline V gives CDR1 SGHRS, CDR2 YFSETQ. Trimming removed 3 bases from V and 0 bases from J, with 16 bases in between. CDR3 nucleotides: TGCGCCAGCAGCTCCACGACGGGGACAAGCTCTGGAAACACCATATATTTT. It codes for CASSSTTGTSSGNTIYF.

This clone was seen once. The chain has TRBV9 and TRBJ2-1; TRBD2 matches 9 bases. V shed 0 bases, J shed 3 bases, and the junction held 13 bases outside the gene matches. Germline V lookup: CDR1 SGDLS, CDR2 YYNGEE. This CDR3 region has 19 residues. The CDR3 DNA follows: TGTGCCAGCAGCGTAGACCCCACGATAGCGGGAGAGGGCTACAATGAGCAGTTCTTC. Translated: CASSVDPTIAGEGYNEQFF. The complete variable domain, with remaining parts taken from reference TRBV9 and TRBJ2-1, reads DSGVTQTPKHLITATGQRVTLRCSPRSGDLSVYWYQQSLDQGLQFLIQYYNGEERAKGNILERFSAQQFPDLHSELNLSSLELGDSALYFCASSVDPTIAGEGYNEQFFGPGTRLTVL.

The chain joins TRBV10-3 to TRBJ1-2; D remains unclear. The CDR3 contains 14 residues. With 3 bases removed from V and 2 bases from J, the gap between germline ends came to 10 bases. Germline V gene lookup returns CDR1 ENHRY and CDR2 SYGVKD. CDR3 DNA: TGTGCCATCAGTGAAGCGGAGCCGAACTATGGCTACACCTTC. Amino acids: CAISEAEPNYGYTF.

This chain uses TRBV19 with TRBJ1-2; TRBD1 matches at 9 bases. The CDR3 consists of 13 residues. The V gene end was trimmed by 6 bases and the J gene end by 4 bases; junction bases not matched to a gene: 3. Germline V lookup: CDR1 LNHDA, CDR2 SQIVND (reference sequence). CDR3 residues: CASRETGGYGYTF. Written as DNA, the CDR3 is TGTGCCAGTAGGGAGACAGGGGGCTATGGCTACACCTTC.

This chain links TRBV5-1 with TRBJ2-3; 8 bases are shared with TRBD2. The ends lost 4 bases at V and 5 bases at J; junction bases unmatched: 12. Germline CDR1 and CDR2: SGHRS and YFSETQ. The CDR3 covers 16 residues. In DNA, the CDR3 is TGCGCCAGCAGCCCCCAACTGGCGGGAGGCCTAGATACGCAGTATTTT. Translated, it gives CASSPQLAGGLDTQYF.

The gene calls are TRBV25-1 and TRBJ2-5, with D perhaps being TRBD1 or TRBD2 (6 bases each). CDR1 MGHDK and CDR2 SYGVNS come from the germline V gene. V dropped 3 bases and J dropped 3 bases, with 20 bases sitting between them. CDR3 length: 17 amino acids. The CDR3 DNA reads as TGTGCCAGCAGTGAGCTCCCCGGCAGGGGAGGCAAAGAGACCCAGTACTTC. This encodes CASSELPGRGGKETQYF.

The chain joins TRBV6-5 to TRBJ1-4; D not resolved. The CDR3 runs to 14 residues. In germline, CDR1 is MNHEY, CDR2 SVGAGI. V was clipped by 5 bases and J by 8 bases, with 15 bases between them. The CDR3 here is CASSRSGDREKLFF. Written as DNA, the CDR3 is TGTGCCAGCAGTCGCAGTGGGGATAGGGAAAAACTGTTTTTT.

The chain couples TRBV28 to TRBJ2-5, with TRBD1 matching over 8 bases. V was clipped by 6 bases and J by 5 bases; unmatched bases: 5. Germline assignment: CDR1 MDHEN and CDR2 SYDVKM. The CDR3 runs 13 residues. The CDR3 reads CASRDRVPETQYF. The DNA of the CDR3 is TGTGCCAGCAGGGACAGGGTCCCGGAGACCCAGTACTTC.

The CDR3 DNA follows: TGTGCCAGCAGGGCAGGGGGGAGGGGACCTGTGACCCAGTACTTC. Translation: CASRAGGRGPVTQYF. This chain links TRBV6-5 with TRBJ2-5; tentatively, D is TRBD1 or TRBD2 (7 bases each). The CDR3 extends over 15 amino acids. Germline CDR1 reads MNHEY; CDR2 reads SVGAGI. V was clipped by 6 bases and J by 7 bases, with 21 bases between them.

The rearrangement links TRBV2 to TRBJ2-7; D is perhaps TRBD1 or TRBD2 (5 bases each). The ends were cut back, 6 bases at V and 2 bases at J, with 17 bases in the middle. Germline CDR1 and CDR2: SNHLY and FYNNEI. There are 15 residues in the CDR3. DNA for the CDR3: TGTGCCAGCAGGGCAAAGGGGACGCAGACCTACGAGCAGTACTTC. Translation: CASRAKGTQTYEQYF.

This clone is a singleton in its sample. The V and J genes are TRBV10-3 and TRBJ2-7; TRBD2 might be the D (5 bases). Germline loops: CDR1 ENHRY, CDR2 SYGVKD. The V end lost 8 bases, the J end lost 0 bases, and 17 bases lay between the germline ends. This CDR3 comprises 15 residues. The CDR3, as DNA: TGTGCCATCTCCCCAGGAGGCTTTAGCTCCTACGAGCAGTACTTC. The encoded protein is CAISPGGFSSYEQYF.

V usage is TRBV28 and J usage is TRBJ1-2; D may be TRBD1 (5 bases). The germline V gene encodes CDR1 MDHEN and CDR2 SYDVKM. CDR3 length equals 15 residues. The ends were cut back, 2 bases at V and 2 bases at J, with 12 bases in the middle. CDR3 residues: CASSLREGWNYGYTF. As DNA, the CDR3 is TGTGCCAGCAGTTTACGGGAGGGGTGGAACTATGGCTACACCTTC.